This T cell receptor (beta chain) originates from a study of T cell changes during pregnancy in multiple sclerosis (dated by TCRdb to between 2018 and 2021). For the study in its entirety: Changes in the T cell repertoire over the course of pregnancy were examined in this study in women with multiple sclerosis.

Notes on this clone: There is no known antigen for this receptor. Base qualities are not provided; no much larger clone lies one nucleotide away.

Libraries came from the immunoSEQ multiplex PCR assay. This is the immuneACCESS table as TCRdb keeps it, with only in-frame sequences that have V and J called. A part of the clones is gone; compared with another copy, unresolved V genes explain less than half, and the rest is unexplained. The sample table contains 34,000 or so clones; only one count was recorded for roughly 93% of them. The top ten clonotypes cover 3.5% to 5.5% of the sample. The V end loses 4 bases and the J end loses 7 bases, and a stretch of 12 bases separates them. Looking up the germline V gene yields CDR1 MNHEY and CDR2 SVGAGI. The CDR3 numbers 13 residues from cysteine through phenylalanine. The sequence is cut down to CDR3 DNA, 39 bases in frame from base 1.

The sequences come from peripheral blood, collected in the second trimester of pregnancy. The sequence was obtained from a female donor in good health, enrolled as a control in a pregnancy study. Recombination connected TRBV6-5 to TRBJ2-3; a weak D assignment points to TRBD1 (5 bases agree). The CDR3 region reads CASSSRDFNTQYF. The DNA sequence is TGTGCCAGCAGTTCCAGGGATTTCAATACGCAGTATTTT.